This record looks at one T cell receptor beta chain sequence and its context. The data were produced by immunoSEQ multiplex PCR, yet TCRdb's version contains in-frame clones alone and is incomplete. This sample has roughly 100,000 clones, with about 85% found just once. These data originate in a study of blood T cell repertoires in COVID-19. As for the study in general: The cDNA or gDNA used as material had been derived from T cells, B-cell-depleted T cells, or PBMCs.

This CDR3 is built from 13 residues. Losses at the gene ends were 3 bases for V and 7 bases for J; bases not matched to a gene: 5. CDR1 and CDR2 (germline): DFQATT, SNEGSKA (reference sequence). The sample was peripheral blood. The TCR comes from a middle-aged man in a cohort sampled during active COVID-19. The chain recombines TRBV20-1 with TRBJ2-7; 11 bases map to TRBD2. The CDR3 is CSASSGGAREQYF. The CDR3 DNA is TGCAGTGCTAGTAGCGGGGGGGCGCGTGAGCAGTACTTC.